Listed below are T cell receptor beta chains from one sample, sequenced in a study of blood T cells in healthy people across ages. In TCRdb, the 5' RACE reads were re-called with MiXCR into one record per CDR3 protein. Here the sample spans around 580,000 distinct CDR3 sequences, around half being singletons. Sequencing was done on a sample of blood. These TCRs come from a man older than 75 in good health. The CDR3 runs from the conserved cysteine through the conserved F or W. The D gene is left open where the match is weak. Only part of the rows carry a size: once, few, many, or a class if the clone is expanded.

J	D	size	V	CDR3	DNA
TRBJ2-7	NA	few	TRBV7-3	CASSLNLGGEQYF	TGTGCCAGCAGCTTAAATCTCGGCGGCGAGCAGTACTTC
TRBJ2-1	TRBD1	NA	TRBV6-5	CASSYSVDRGVNEQFF	TGTGCCAGCAGTTACTCTGTGGACAGGGGAGTGAATGAGCAGTTCTTC
TRBJ1-2	TRBD1	few	TRBV18	CASSPTGAEGYGYTF	TGTGCCAGCTCACCGACAGGGGCCGAAGGCTATGGCTACACCTTC
TRBJ1-2	NA	NA	TRBV28	CASSFSGSQSYGYTF	TGTGCCAGCAGTTTCTCGGGCTCACAATCCTATGGCTACACCTTC
TRBJ2-1	NA	NA	TRBV11-2	CASSKASGIPLRVYNEQFF	TGTGCCAGCAGCAAAGCGTCCGGGATCCCCCTCAGGGTCTACAATGAGCAGTTCTTC
TRBJ2-5	TRBD1	NA	TRBV4-3	CASSQDRTGWGTQYF	TGCGCCAGCAGCCAAGACCGGACAGGGTGGGGGACCCAGTACTTC
TRBJ1-2	TRBD1	once	TRBV20-1	CSARDTTGEGCTF	TGCAGTGCTAGGGATACGACAGGGGAAGGCTGCACCTTC
TRBJ2-1	NA	NA	TRBV7-2	CASSVLPTGEQFF	TGTGCCAGCAGCGTTCTCCCAACGGGTGAGCAGTTCTTC
TRBJ1-2	NA	few	TRBV10-3	CAISGTNGYGYTF	TGTGCCATCAGTGGGACCAATGGTTATGGCTACACCTTC
TRBJ1-6	NA	NA	TRBV3-1	CASSQYGGKKAPLHF	TGTGCCAGCAGCCAATATGGGGGGAAGAAGGCACCCCTCCACTTT
TRBJ2-3	TRBD2	NA	TRBV7-2	CASRHSGREIDTQYF	TGTGCCAGCCGCCATAGCGGGAGAGAGATAGATACGCAGTATTTT
TRBJ2-3	NA	NA	TRBV3-1	CASIAGHGDTQYF	TGTGCCAGCATTGCGGGACATGGGGATACGCAGTATTTT
TRBJ1-2	TRBD1	NA	TRBV12-3/TRBV12-4	CASNRDRGNYGYTF	TGTGCCAGCAACCGGGACAGGGGAAACTATGGCTACACCTTC
TRBJ2-7	NA	few	TRBV28	CASSLVAARYEQYF	TGTGCCAGCAGTTTAGTAGCGGCCCGTTACGAGCAGTACTTC
TRBJ1-4	NA	NA	TRBV5-1	CASSLALGTNEKLFF	TGCGCCAGCAGCTTGGCCCTTGGGACTAATGAAAAACTGTTTTTT
TRBJ2-1	NA	NA	TRBV29-1	CSVRTYNEQFF	TGCAGCGTTCGGACATACAATGAGCAGTTCTTC
TRBJ2-2	NA	once	TRBV12-3/TRBV12-4	CASRRQALNTGELFF	TGTGCCAGCAGACGGCAGGCGTTAAACACCGGGGAGCTGTTTTTT
TRBJ1-5	NA	few	TRBV7-2	CASSTQGNQPQHF	TGTGCCAGCAGCACCCAAGGCAATCAGCCCCAGCATTTT
TRBJ1-2	TRBD1	NA	TRBV7-2	CASSPTGGIGYGYTF	TGTGCCAGCAGCCCGACAGGGGGGATCGGCTATGGCTACACCTTC
TRBJ2-1	TRBD2	NA	TRBV7-9	CASRKLAGGPVEQFF	TGTGCCAGCAGGAAACTAGCGGGAGGGCCCGTCGAGCAGTTCTTC
TRBJ1-1	TRBD1	few	TRBV27	CASSSNYRDRGRVAFF	TGTGCCAGCAGTTCGAACTACCGGGACAGGGGGCGTGTAGCTTTCTTT
TRBJ2-7	TRBD2	NA	TRBV4-3	CAGSLTSGGNYEQYF	TGCGCCGGCAGCCTCACTAGCGGGGGAAACTACGAGCAGTACTTC
TRBJ2-4	TRBD2	once	TRBV3-1	CASSRGTSGGAVKNIQYF	TGTGCCAGCAGCCGCGGGACTAGCGGGGGGGCGGTCAAAAACATTCAGTACTTC
TRBJ1-2	NA	NA	TRBV3-1	CASSQSSVYTF	TGTGCCAGCAGCCAATCTAGTGTCTACACCTTC
TRBJ1-4	NA	NA	TRBV12-3/TRBV12-4	CASRGGQEEKLFF	TGTGCCAGCCGAGGGGGACAAGAAGAAAAACTGTTTTTT
TRBJ1-2	NA	few	TRBV29-1	CSTYRAGSYTF	TGCAGCACCTACAGGGCGGGGAGCTACACCTTC
TRBJ2-1	NA	NA	TRBV2	CASSVPGGRFYNEQFF	TGTGCCAGCAGTGTTCCCGGGGGCCGTTTTTACAATGAGCAGTTCTTC
TRBJ2-3	NA	NA	TRBV2	CASSELPATQYF	TGTGCCAGCAGTGAACTCCCCGCGACGCAGTATTTT
TRBJ1-1	NA	once	TRBV3-1	CASTATGMNTEAFF	TGTGCCAGCACCGCGACAGGCATGAACACTGAAGCTTTCTTT
TRBJ1-6	NA	NA	TRBV4-3	CASSHPGVRGSPLHF	TGCGCCAGCAGCCATCCCGGGGTAAGAGGTTCACCCCTCCACTTT
TRBJ2-7	NA	NA	TRBV12-3/TRBV12-4	CASSLGLKGEQYF	TGTGCCAGCAGTTTAGGGCTCAAGGGCGAGCAGTACTTC
TRBJ2-1	TRBD2	NA	TRBV28	CASSPNRLAEDNEQFF	TGTGCCAGCAGTCCAAACCGACTAGCGGAAGACAATGAGCAGTTCTTC
TRBJ2-3	TRBD2	NA	TRBV20-1	CSANGLAGPSHADTQYF	TGCAGTGCTAACGGACTAGCGGGCCCTTCACACGCAGATACGCAGTATTTT
TRBJ2-5	NA	NA	TRBV3-1	CASSQSTGDQETQYF	TGTGCCAGCAGCCAATCTACAGGAGACCAAGAGACCCAGTACTTC
TRBJ2-7	NA	many	TRBV6-6	CASSQGREQYF	TGTGCCAGCTCCCAGGGCCGCGAGCAGTACTTC
TRBJ1-4	NA	once	TRBV5-1	CASTYDEAEKLFF	TGCGCCAGCACCTATGACGAAGCAGAAAAACTGTTTTTT
TRBJ2-1	TRBD2	few	TRBV24-1	CATSGQRGHNEQFF	TGTGCCACCAGTGGCCAGCGGGGACACAATGAGCAGTTCTTC
TRBJ2-3	NA	NA	TRBV29-1	CSVQRGGSDTQYF	TGCAGCGTCCAACGAGGAGGGTCAGATACGCAGTATTTT
TRBJ2-1	TRBD2	few	TRBV5-1	CASSLVTSGEYNEQFF	TGCGCCAGCAGCTTGGTTACTAGCGGGGAGTACAATGAGCAGTTCTTC
TRBJ2-2	NA	NA	TRBV10-3	CAITGRANTGELFF	TGTGCCATCACCGGCAGGGCGAACACCGGGGAGCTGTTTTTT
TRBJ2-7	TRBD1	NA	TRBV10-3	CAISPDPGGGAGEQYF	TGTGCCATCAGTCCAGACCCAGGGGGCGGTGCGGGGGAGCAGTACTTC
TRBJ1-4	TRBD1	NA	TRBV7-9	CASSFQGVSVEKLFF	TGTGCCAGCAGCTTTCAGGGGGTATCGGTTGAAAAACTGTTTTTT
TRBJ2-4	TRBD2	NA	TRBV29-1	CSVTPGGGAKNIQYF	TGCAGCGTGACCCCGGGAGGGGGAGCCAAAAACATTCAGTACTTC
TRBJ2-3	NA	NA	TRBV20-1	CSARSRGSDTQYF	TGCAGTGCTAGATCCAGGGGCTCAGATACGCAGTATTTT
TRBJ1-2	NA	NA	TRBV5-6	CASSLTLYGYTF	TGTGCCAGCAGCTTGACACTCTATGGCTACACCTTC
TRBJ2-5	NA	NA	TRBV28	CASSITGRRDEQYF	TGTGCCAGCTCCATTACGGGCCGCCGGGATGAGCAGTACTTC
TRBJ2-5	TRBD1	NA	TRBV28	CATRGQGEETQYF	TGTGCCACAAGGGGACAGGGTGAAGAGACCCAGTACTTC
TRBJ2-7	NA	NA	TRBV7-8	CASSLWGREPYEQYF	TGTGCCAGCAGCTTATGGGGCAGGGAGCCCTACGAGCAGTACTTC
TRBJ2-1	TRBD1	many	TRBV28	CASSSRSGGSYNEQFF	TGTGCCAGCAGTTCGCGCTCAGGGGGCTCCTACAATGAGCAGTTCTTC
TRBJ2-3	NA	NA	TRBV7-9	CASSPRGQGWFRDTQYF	TGTGCCAGCAGCCCGAGGGGTCAGGGATGGTTTAGAGATACGCAGTATTTT
TRBJ1-2	NA	NA	TRBV29-1	CSVEDRVGNYGYTF	TGCAGCGTTGAAGATCGGGTGGGGAACTATGGCTACACCTTC